A single sample gave rise to the 17 T cell receptor beta chains below, sequenced in a study of shared clonotypes between healthy human individuals. The method was immunoSEQ multiplex PCR; TCRdb's version includes in-frame clones alone and lacks a portion of them. Found here are under 1,100,000 clones, around 78% of them singletons; the top ten hold roughly 0.57%. The source material was memory CD4+ T cells from PBMCs. This sample's subset: CD45RA-negative fraction. These receptors were taken from a young man in good health. Some clones in this sample may be carry-over from other donors' samples.

Worth noting for this clone: The identical CDR3 is also encoded by other nucleotide sequences in the sample. The genes are TRBV7-9 and TRBJ1-1, with D possibly TRBD1 on 5 matching bases. V gave up 1 base and J gave up 4 bases, with 7 bases separating them. CDR3 length equals 13 residues. Germline V gives CDR1 SEHNR, CDR2 FQNEAQ (reference sequence). CDR3: CASSLDGGTEAFF. CDR3 coding DNA: TGTGCCAGCAGCTTAGACGGGGGCACTGAAGCTTTCTTT.

This clone was counted a few times. Additional DNA sequences in this sample encode the identical CDR3. The chain has TRBV7-2 and TRBJ2-7; perhaps D is TRBD1 or TRBD2 (5 bases each). The germline CDR1 and CDR2 sequences are SGHTA and FQGNSA. The CDR3 runs 13 residues. V lost 5 bases to trimming and J lost 3 bases, with 11 bases between them. The CDR3 DNA sequence: TGTGCCAGCAGCCCGGGACCCAACTACGAGCAGTACTTC. The encoded protein is CASSPGPNYEQYF.

The chain carries TRBV5-1 and TRBJ2-7, with D perhaps being TRBD1 or TRBD2 (5 bases each). The CDR3 has 14 amino acids. In germline, CDR1 is SGHRS, CDR2 YFSETQ. Deletions cut 0 bases from V and 4 bases from J, with 11 bases between. CDR3 DNA sequence: TGCGCCAGCAGCTTGGTTGGGGGTTGGTACGAGCAGTACTTC. This gives the protein CASSLVGGWYEQYF.

The J gene is TRBJ2-4, the V gene TRBV13, with TRBD2 matching 9 bases. This CDR3 region has 13 residues. Germline CDR1 PRHDT, CDR2 FYEKMQ (reference sequence). J gave up 9 bases and V 4 bases, and 4 bases lay outside the gene matches. CDR3 amino acids: CASSWGLAPIQYF. The CDR3 DNA follows: TGTGCCAGCAGCTGGGGACTAGCCCCCATTCAGTACTTC.

In this sample, this clone turned up once. The chain uses TRBV28 and TRBJ2-2, with D possibly matching TRBD2 (5 bases). Germline V lookup: CDR1 MDHEN, CDR2 SYDVKM. The germline V and J ends were trimmed by 2 bases and 0 bases, with 13 bases remaining between them. CDR3 length: 17 amino acids. DNA of the CDR3: TGTGCCAGCAGTTTAGGTCCCAGCGGAACGAACACCGGGGAGCTGTTTTTT. Amino acid sequence: CASSLGPSGTNTGELFF.

This chain uses TRBV7-9 with TRBJ1-4; TRBD1 aligns across 8 bases. Germline V CDR1 and CDR2: SEHNR, FQNEAQ (reference sequence). This CDR3 region has 14 residues. Losses at the gene ends were 4 bases for V and 11 bases for J; bases not matched to a gene: 9. In DNA, the CDR3 is TGTGCCAGCAGCTCCGGACCTACAGGGGGGAAACTGTTTTTT. Encoded protein: CASSSGPTGGKLFF.

Details on this clone: The sample has other DNA sequences that encode this CDR3 too. This chain links TRBV18 with TRBJ2-3, with TRBD2 matching 11 bases. J gave up 3 bases and V 0 bases, and 2 bases lay outside the gene matches. This CDR3 spans 16 amino acids. CDR1 and CDR2 (germline): KGHSH, LQKENI. The CDR3 DNA is TGTGCCAGCTCACCACCTAGCGGGAGGGGAACAGATACGCAGTATTTT. Translated, it gives CASSPPSGRGTDTQYF.

The chain combines TRBV5-6 with TRBJ2-1, with 8 bases identical to TRBD2. Germline trimming cut 2 bases from V and 10 bases from J; bases unmatched to any gene: 8. The germline V gene encodes CDR1 SGHDT and CDR2 YYEEEE. This CDR3 comprises 14 residues. CDR3 sequence (DNA): TGTGCCAGCAGCTTAGGAGCGGGAGCTGGAGAGCAGTTCTTC. It specifies CASSLGAGAGEQFF.

As to this clone: A much bigger clone sits one base away, suggesting this may be a read error. V and J are TRBV18 and TRBJ1-1; unclear D gene. Trimming stripped 3 bases from V and 7 bases from J, with 6 bases between. The CDR3 consists of 11 residues. CDR1 and CDR2 from the germline V gene are KGHSH and LQKENI. The CDR3 DNA reads TGTGCCAGCTCACCCAGTGATGAAGCTTTCTTT. This sequence encodes CASSPSDEAFF.

This sequence joins TRBV7-8 and TRBJ1-4, with no clear D. The length of the CDR3 is 15 residues. CDR1 and CDR2 (germline): SGHVS, FQNEAQ. V dropped 8 bases and J dropped 8 bases, with 21 bases sitting between them. This CDR3 reads CASRDNVGRGEKLFF. CDR3 nucleotides: TGTGCCAGCCGTGACAACGTGGGTCGAGGGGAAAAACTGTTTTTT.

The V call is TRBV29-1, the J call TRBJ2-2, with 8 nucleotides matching TRBD2. V dropped 8 bases and J dropped 7; count of bases not matched to a gene: 15. The CDR3 is 15 residues long. CDR1 and CDR2 (germline): SQVTM, ANQGSEA. The CDR3 protein is CSPPGLGGYGGELFF. The CDR3 DNA reads as TGCAGCCCACCGGGACTAGGGGGGTACGGCGGGGAGCTGTTTTTT.

The rearrangement uses TRBV11-3 and TRBJ2-1; D unresolved. CDR3 length: 16 residues. From germline, CDR1 is SGHNT and CDR2 YENEEA. Between the trimmed V and J ends, which lost 1 base and 0 bases, there was a span of 10 bases. This CDR3 reads CASSLAVVSSYNEQFF. The CDR3 DNA is TGTGCCAGCAGCTTAGCCGTGGTTAGCTCCTACAATGAGCAGTTCTTC. Filled out from reference TRBV11-3 and TRBJ2-1, the complete variable domain reads EAGVVQSPRYKIIEKKQPVAFWCNPISGHNTLYWYLQNLGQGPELLIRYENEEAVDDSQLPKDRFSAERLKGVDSTLKIQPAELGDSAVYLCASSLAVVSSYNEQFFGPGTRLTVL.

CDR3 region: CASSVEDRGLEQYF. CDR3 nucleotides: TGTGCCAGCAGCGTAGAGGACCGCGGGCTCGAGCAGTACTTC. J is TRBJ2-7 and V is TRBV9, with D possibly matching TRBD2 (5 bases). This CDR3 is 14 amino acids long. Germline assignment: CDR1 SGDLS and CDR2 YYNGEE. The V gene lost 0 bases and the J gene lost 6 bases, with 13 bases spanning the gap.

The chain has TRBV7-9 and TRBJ1-1; possibly TRBD1 for D (5 bases). The CDR3 contains 14 residues. Trimming took 3 bases from V and 7 from J, leaving 15 bases between them. Germline V gene data show CDR1 as SEHNR and CDR2 as FQNEAQ (reference sequence). CDR3 amino acids: CASSFTSRALEAFF. The CDR3 DNA reads as TGTGCCAGCAGCTTCACGTCCAGGGCCCTTGAAGCTTTCTTT.

The CDR3 reads CASGQGATNEKLFF. The CDR3 nucleotides are TGCGCCAGCGGACAGGGGGCAACTAATGAAAAACTGTTTTTT. The J gene is TRBJ1-4, the V gene TRBV5-1; TRBD1 matches 10 bases. Germline values: CDR1 SGHRS, CDR2 YFSETQ. Trimming took 7 bases from V and 0 from J; bases not matched to a gene: 0. This CDR3 is 14 amino acids long.

The genes are TRBV27 and TRBJ2-3; D unclear. CDR1 and CDR2 from the germline V gene are MNHEY and SMNVEV (reference sequence). The CDR3 length is 14 residues. Trimming cost V 2 bases and J 6 bases, with 12 bases left between them. This chain's CDR3 is CASSLKVVGDTQYF. The CDR3 DNA reads as TGTGCCAGCAGTTTAAAAGTCGTTGGTGATACGCAGTATTTT.

J is TRBJ1-2 and V is TRBV18; the D gene is possibly TRBD1 (5 bases). Per the germline V gene, CDR1 is KGHSH and CDR2 is LQKENI. Trimming took off 6 bases at V and 12 bases at J, with 26 bases between the two ends. The CDR3 covers 15 residues. This chain's CDR3 is CASSQRRRGYGFDTF. In nucleotides, the CDR3 is TGTGCCAGCTCCCAGAGACGGAGGGGATATGGTTTCGACACCTTC.